This T cell receptor (beta chain) derives from a study of blood T cell repertoires in COVID-19. Assay: immunoSEQ multiplex PCR; the TCRdb copy retains only in-frame clones and omits some. In the table there are tens of thousands of clones, approximately 79% of which are singletons. Sequences were obtained from peripheral blood. The TCR comes from a woman aged 80 or over with active or convalescent COVID-19.

For the CDR3, the DNA is TGCGCCAGCAGCTTAGACACAGGGGCGCAACTTGGCTACACCTTC. It yields the protein CASSLDTGAQLGYTF. V gene TRBV5-1 combines with J gene TRBJ1-2, with 7 bases fitting TRBD1. CDR3 length equals 15 residues. Germline assignment: CDR1 SGHRS and CDR2 YFSETQ. Losses at the gene ends were 2 bases for V and 7 bases for J; bases not matched to a gene: 11.